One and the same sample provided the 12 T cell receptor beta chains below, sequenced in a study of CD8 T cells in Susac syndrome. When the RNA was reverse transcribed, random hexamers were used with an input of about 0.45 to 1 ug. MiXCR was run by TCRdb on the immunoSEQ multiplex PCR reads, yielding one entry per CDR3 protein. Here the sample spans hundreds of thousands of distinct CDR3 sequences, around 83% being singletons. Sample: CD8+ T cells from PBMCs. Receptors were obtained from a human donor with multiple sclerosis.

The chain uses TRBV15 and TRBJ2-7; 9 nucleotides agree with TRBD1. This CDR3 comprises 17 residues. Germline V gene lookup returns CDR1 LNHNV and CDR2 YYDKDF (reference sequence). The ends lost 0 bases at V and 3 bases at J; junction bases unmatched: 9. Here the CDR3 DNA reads TGTGCCACCAGCAGAGATTGGCTGGACAGGGGCCTCTACGAGCAGTACTTC. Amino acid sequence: CATSRDWLDRGLYEQYF.

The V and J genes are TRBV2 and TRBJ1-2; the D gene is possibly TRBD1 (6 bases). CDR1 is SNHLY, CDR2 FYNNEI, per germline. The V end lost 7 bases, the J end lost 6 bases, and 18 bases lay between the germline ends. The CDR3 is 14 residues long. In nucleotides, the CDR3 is TGTGCCAGCACCCTCAGGGGCTCCGTAAATGGCTACACCTTC. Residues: CASTLRGSVNGYTF.

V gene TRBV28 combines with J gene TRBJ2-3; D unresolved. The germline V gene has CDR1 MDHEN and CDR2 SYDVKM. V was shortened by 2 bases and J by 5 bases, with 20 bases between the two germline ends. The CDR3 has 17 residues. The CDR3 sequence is CASSLHLGGEDRDTQYF. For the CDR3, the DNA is TGTGCCAGCAGTTTACATCTTGGCGGAGAGGATAGAGATACGCAGTATTTT. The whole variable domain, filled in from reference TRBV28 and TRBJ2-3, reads DVKVTQSSRYLVKRTGEKVFLECVQDMDHENMFWYRQDPGLGLRLIYFSYDVKMKEKGDIPEGYSVSREKKERFSLILESASTNQTSMYLCASSLHLGGEDRDTQYFGPGTRLTVL.

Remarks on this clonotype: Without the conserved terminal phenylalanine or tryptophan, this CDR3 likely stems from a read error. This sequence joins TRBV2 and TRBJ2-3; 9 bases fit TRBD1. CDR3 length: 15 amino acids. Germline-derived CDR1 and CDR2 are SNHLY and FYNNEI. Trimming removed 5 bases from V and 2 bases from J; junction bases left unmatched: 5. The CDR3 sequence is CASSPGTGITDTQYL. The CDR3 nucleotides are TGTGCCAGCAGTCCCGGGACAGGGATCACAGATACGCAGTATCTT.

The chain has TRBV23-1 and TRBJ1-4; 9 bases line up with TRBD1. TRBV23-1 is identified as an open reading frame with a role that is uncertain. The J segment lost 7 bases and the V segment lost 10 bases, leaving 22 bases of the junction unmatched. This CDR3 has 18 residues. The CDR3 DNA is TGCGCCATCACTGGGGACAGGGCTGGAAGGGAGAGTGTTGAAAAACTGTTTTTT. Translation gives CAITGDRAGRESVEKLFF.

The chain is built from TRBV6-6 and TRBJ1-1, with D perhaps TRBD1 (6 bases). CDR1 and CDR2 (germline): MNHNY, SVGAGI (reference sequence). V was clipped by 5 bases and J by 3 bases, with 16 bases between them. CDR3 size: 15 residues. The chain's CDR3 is CASSDLGGHYTEAFF. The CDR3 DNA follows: TGTGCCAGCAGTGATCTAGGGGGACACTACACTGAAGCTTTCTTT.

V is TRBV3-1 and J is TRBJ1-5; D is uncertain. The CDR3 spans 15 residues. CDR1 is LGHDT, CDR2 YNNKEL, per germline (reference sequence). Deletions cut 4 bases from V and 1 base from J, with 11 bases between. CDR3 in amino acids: CASSPDSGSNQPQHF. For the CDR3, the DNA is TGTGCCAGCAGCCCCGATTCGGGGAGCAATCAGCCCCAGCATTTT.

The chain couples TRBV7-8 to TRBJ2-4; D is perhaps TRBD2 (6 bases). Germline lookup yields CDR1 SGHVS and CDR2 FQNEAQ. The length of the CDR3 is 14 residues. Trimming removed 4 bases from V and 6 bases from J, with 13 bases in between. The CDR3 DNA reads TGTGCCAGCAGCTCATCCCAGGAGGGAAACATTCAGTACTTC. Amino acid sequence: CASSSSQEGNIQYF.

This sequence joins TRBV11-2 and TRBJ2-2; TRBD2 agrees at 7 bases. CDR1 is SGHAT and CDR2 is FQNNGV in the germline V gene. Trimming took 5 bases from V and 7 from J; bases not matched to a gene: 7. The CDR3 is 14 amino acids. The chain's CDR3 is CASSLTSEGGELFF. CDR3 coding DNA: TGTGCCAGCAGCCTAACTAGCGAGGGCGGGGAGCTGTTTTTT.

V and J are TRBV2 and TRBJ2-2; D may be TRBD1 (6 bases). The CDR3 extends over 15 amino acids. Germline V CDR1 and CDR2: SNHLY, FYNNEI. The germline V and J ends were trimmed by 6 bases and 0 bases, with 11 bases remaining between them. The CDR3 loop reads CASRTTGPNTGELFF. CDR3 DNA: TGTGCCAGCAGGACGACAGGACCGAACACCGGGGAGCTGTTTTTT.

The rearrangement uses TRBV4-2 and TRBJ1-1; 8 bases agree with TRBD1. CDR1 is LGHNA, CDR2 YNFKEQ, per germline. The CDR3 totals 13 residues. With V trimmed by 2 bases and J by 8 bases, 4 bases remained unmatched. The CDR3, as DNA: TGTGCCAGCAGCCAATCGGACAGGGTGGAAGCTTTCTTT. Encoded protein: CASSQSDRVEAFF.

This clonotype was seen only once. The CDR3 spells CASSEWGLNTEAFF. For the CDR3, the DNA is TGTGCCAGCAGCGAATGGGGGTTGAACACTGAAGCTTTCTTT. This rearrangement joins TRBV9 to TRBJ1-1; D may be TRBD1 (5 bases). This CDR3 comprises 14 residues. Germline CDR1 reads SGDLS; CDR2 reads YYNGEE. V lost 3 bases and J 0 bases, leaving 9 bases between the germline ends.